One and the same sample provided the 14 T cell receptor beta chains below, sequenced in a study of blood T cells in healthy people across ages. PCR was performed a second time for about 7 to 11 cycles using a sample-barcoded 5' primer and a J-beta primer mix. MiXCR, applied by TCRdb to the 5' RACE reads, yields one record per CDR3 protein. The sample has 1.5 million to 2 million distinct CDR3 sequences, about 30% seen once. Material: blood. These receptor sequences come from a woman younger than 45 in good health.

The chain uses TRBV5-1 and TRBJ2-1, with D perhaps TRBD2 (6 bases). The CDR3 loop spans 14 amino acids. With 4 bases removed from V and 7 bases from J, the gap between germline ends came to 15 bases. The V gene's germline CDR1 is SGHRS and CDR2 YFSETQ. The CDR3 sequence is CASSIGLGGNEQFF. The CDR3 DNA sequence: TGCGCCAGCAGCATAGGACTTGGGGGGAATGAGCAGTTCTTC.

The V and J genes are TRBV11-2 and TRBJ2-7, with D perhaps TRBD1 (6 bases). Deletions cut 5 bases from V and 7 bases from J, with 21 bases between. The germline V gene has CDR1 SGHAT and CDR2 FQNNGV. The CDR3 extends over 15 amino acids. In DNA, the CDR3 is TGTGCCAGCAGCGCCAACAGGGCTCTGGGGAATGAGCAGTACTTC. Its translation: CASSANRALGNEQYF.

The chain links TRBV9 to TRBJ1-2; the match to TRBD1 covers 10 bases. The germline V gene has CDR1 SGDLS and CDR2 YYNGEE. CDR3 size: 14 residues. J lost 8 bases, V lost 3 bases, and 7 bases had no gene match. DNA for the CDR3: TGTGCCAGCAGCGCGGGACAGGGGATGGGAGGCTACACCTTC. This gives the protein CASSAGQGMGGYTF.

In regard to this clonotype: One junction end disagrees with the germline gene, perhaps due to a read error. J is TRBJ1-4 and V is TRBV11-1, with D possibly TRBD1 on 5 matching bases. Germline CDR1 and CDR2: SGHAT and FQDESV (reference sequence). The CDR3 runs to 14 residues. The CDR3 spells CACSPGTPNEKLFF. The CDR3 DNA sequence: TGTGCCTGCAGCCCAGGGACCCCTAATGAAAAACTGTTTTTT.

This clonotype is a singleton in its sample. Mismatch with germline at one junction end may stem from a read error. V gene TRBV12-3 or TRBV12-4 combines with J gene TRBJ2-3; the D gene is possibly TRBD2 (6 bases). The CDR3 spans 14 residues. The DNA for the CDR3 is TGTGCCTGCAGTTTACACGGGGGTACAGATACGCAGTATTTT. Translation gives CACSLHGGTDTQYF.

J is TRBJ1-5 and V is TRBV6-6; TRBD1 matches 8 bases. The CDR3 covers 17 residues. CDR1 is MNHNY, CDR2 SVGAGI, per germline (reference sequence). V lost 0 bases, J lost 1 base, and 5 bases stayed unmatched. The CDR3 here is CASSYSTGVGSNQPQHF. DNA for the CDR3: TGTGCCAGCAGTTACTCGACAGGGGTTGGGAGCAATCAGCCCCAGCATTTT.

This clonotype showed up just a few times. CDR3 bases: TGTGCCAGCAGCGTAGTTAGCGGTTCACCCCTCCACTTT. As protein: CASSVVSGSPLHF. The V and J genes are TRBV9 and TRBJ1-6; no definite D call. V lost 0 bases, J lost 9 bases, and 7 bases lay in between. CDR1 is SGDLS and CDR2 is YYNGEE in the germline V gene. CDR3 length: 13 amino acids.

There are a few counts of this clonotype. A read error may account for a junction end that differs from germline. V gene TRBV2 combines with J gene TRBJ2-1, with no clear D. Per the germline V gene, CDR1 is SNHLY and CDR2 is FYNNEI. The CDR3 contains 13 residues. The CDR3 coding sequence is TGTGCCAGCAAAGCCCGCTCCTACAGTGAGCAGTTCTTC. It yields the protein CASKARSYSEQFF.

This chain joins TRBV5-1 and TRBJ2-2; D is uncertain. The V gene's germline CDR1 is SGHRS and CDR2 YFSETQ. Trimming took 6 bases from V and 8 from J, leaving 14 bases between them. The CDR3 sequence is 13 residues long. Here the CDR3 DNA reads TGCGCCAGCACCAATCCGAGTAGGGGGGAGCTGTTTTTT. This codes for CASTNPSRGELFF.

This clonotype occurred a few times. The genes are TRBV20-1 and TRBJ2-1, with 9 bases that match TRBD2. The CDR3 has 14 residues. Germline loops: CDR1 DFQATT, CDR2 SNEGSKA (reference sequence). Unmatched junction bases numbered 11, after V lost 7 bases and J lost 7 bases. CDR3 loop: CSGAGLASSNEQFF. The DNA of the CDR3 is TGCAGTGGAGCTGGACTAGCGTCTTCGAATGAGCAGTTCTTC.

The chain employs TRBV7-2 and TRBJ2-7, with 7 bases matching TRBD2. Per the germline V gene, CDR1 is SGHTA and CDR2 is FQGNSA. CDR3 length: 15 residues. J was trimmed by 0 bases and V by 5 bases; bases with no gene match: 7. For the CDR3, the DNA is TGTGCCAGCAGCCGAAAGCGGGGTAGCTCCTACGAGCAGTACTTC. Its translation is CASSRKRGSSYEQYF.

This clonotype was recorded at least ten times. The V and J genes are TRBV9 and TRBJ2-1; 7 positions agree with TRBD2. Germline V gene sequence: CDR1 SGDLS, CDR2 YYNGEE. The ends lost 0 bases at V and 9 bases at J; junction bases unmatched: 9. The CDR3 runs 15 residues. This CDR3 reads CASSVAGGSMGEQFF. The CDR3 DNA sequence: TGTGCCAGCAGCGTAGCGGGCGGGAGCATGGGTGAGCAGTTCTTC. The variable domain in full, with the rest retrieved from reference TRBV9 and TRBJ2-1, is DSGVTQTPKHLITATGQRVTLRCSPRSGDLSVYWYQQSLDQGLQFLIQYYNGEERAKGNILERFSAQQFPDLHSELNLSSLELGDSALYFCASSVAGGSMGEQFFGPGTRLTVL.

The sample holds many counts of this clonotype. One end of the junction fails to match germline, which may point to a read error. The V and J genes are TRBV19 and TRBJ2-7; 8 bases are a match to TRBD1. This CDR3 comprises 14 residues. CDR1 and CDR2 from the germline V gene are LNHDA and SQIVND (reference sequence). The CDR3 DNA reads as TGTGCCAGCAGTATTGGGACAGGATCCTACGAGCAGTACTTC. Its protein is CASSIGTGSYEQYF.

In its sample, this clonotype was seen a few times. The chain employs TRBV5-1 and TRBJ2-1, with 11 bases lining up with TRBD2. V lost 4 bases, J lost 9 bases, and 12 bases stayed unmatched. Germline V gene lookup returns CDR1 SGHRS and CDR2 YFSETQ. The CDR3 covers 16 residues. The CDR3 DNA reads as TGCGCCAGCAGCGCGGAGGGGACTAGCGGTGTGGGTGAGCAGTTCTTC. It translates to CASSAEGTSGVGEQFF.